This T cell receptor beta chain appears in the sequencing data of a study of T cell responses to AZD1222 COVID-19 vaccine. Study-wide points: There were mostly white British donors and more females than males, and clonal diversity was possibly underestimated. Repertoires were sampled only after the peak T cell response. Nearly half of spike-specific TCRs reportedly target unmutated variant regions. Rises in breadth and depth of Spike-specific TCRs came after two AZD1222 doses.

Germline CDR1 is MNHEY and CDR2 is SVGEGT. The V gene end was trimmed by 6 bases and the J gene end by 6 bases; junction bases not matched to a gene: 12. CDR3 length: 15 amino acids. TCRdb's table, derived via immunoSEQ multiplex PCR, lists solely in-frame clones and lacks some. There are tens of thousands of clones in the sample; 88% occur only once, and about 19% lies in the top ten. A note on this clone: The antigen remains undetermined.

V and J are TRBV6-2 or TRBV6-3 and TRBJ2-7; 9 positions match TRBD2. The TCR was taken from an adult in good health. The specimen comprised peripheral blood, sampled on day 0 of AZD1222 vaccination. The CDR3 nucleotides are TGTGCCAGCAGCTCGAGCGGGGGGCGCCGGGGCGAGCAGTACTTC. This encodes CASSSSGGRRGEQYF.